This T cell receptor (beta chain) originates from a study of Graves' ophthalmopathy and Graves' hyperthyroidism. Amplification of TCR beta CDR3 regions used RNA transcripts. In the first round, RT-PCR was carried out with HTBI primers, and a multiplex PCR formed the second round. TCRdb passed the multiplex PCR reads through MiXCR, listing each CDR3 protein once. Among about 380,000 distinct CDR3 sequences listed, roughly 14% were seen once. Hyperthyroidism cases were recent diagnoses of under 2 months' duration in people aged 18 to 65. CDR3 length: 15 amino acids. Trimming cost V 5 bases and J 1 base, with 15 bases left between them. This clonotype was detected many times.

V is TRBV12-3 or TRBV12-4 and J is TRBJ2-7; D tentatively fits TRBD1 or TRBD2 (5 bases each). Sequenced input: peripheral blood. This TCR derives from a woman between 18 and 30 years old with stable Graves' hyperthyroidism. The CDR3 is CASSPHEGRSYEQYF. Here the CDR3 DNA reads TGTGCCAGCAGTCCACATGAGGGGCGTTCCTACGAGCAGTACTTC.